Listed below are T cell receptor beta chains from one sample, sequenced in a study of OX40 agonist ivuxolimab in advanced cancers. Measured with immunoSEQ multiplex PCR; TCRdb has only the in-frame clones, and not every one. The sample holds around 50,000 clones, about 89% seen once. Sequencing was performed on CD4+ or CD8+ T cells sorted from blood, taken in a trial of the OX40 agonist ivuxolimab. Every receptor here comes from an adult with an advanced solid tumor such as melanoma, head and neck, liver or kidney cancer. The CDR3 runs from the conserved cysteine through the conserved F or W. Each record gives: J gene, V gene, clone size, D gene, CDR3 protein, CDR3 DNA. The D gene is left open where the match is weak. Some rows mark clone size as missing; the rest say once, few, many or name a class of expanded clone.

j_call: TRBJ1-1; v_call: TRBV6-1; clone_size: -; d_call: -; cdr3_aa: CASKLAMGGTEAFF; cdr3_nt: TGTGCCAGCAAACTTGCCATGGGAGGCACTGAAGCTTTCTTT
j_call: TRBJ1-1; v_call: TRBV5-1; clone_size: -; d_call: -; cdr3_aa: CASSRVNPSGSEAFF; cdr3_nt: TGCGCCAGCAGCCGAGTTAACCCGTCAGGGAGTGAAGCTTTCTTT
j_call: TRBJ2-3; v_call: TRBV7-2; clone_size: once; d_call: -; cdr3_aa: CASSLALGAGGDTQYF; cdr3_nt: TGTGCCAGCAGCTTAGCGCTAGGAGCCGGGGGAGATACGCAGTATTTT
j_call: TRBJ2-3; v_call: TRBV4-2; clone_size: -; d_call: -; cdr3_aa: CASSQETRYTQYF; cdr3_nt: TGTGCCAGCAGCCAAGAGACGCGTTATACGCAGTATTTT
j_call: TRBJ2-7; v_call: TRBV6-5; clone_size: -; d_call: -; cdr3_aa: CASSYGAGMVYEQYF; cdr3_nt: TGTGCCAGCAGTTACGGGGCGGGAATGGTCTACGAGCAGTACTTC
j_call: TRBJ2-7; v_call: TRBV7-9; clone_size: -; d_call: TRBD2; cdr3_aa: CASSPGLAGSFEQYF; cdr3_nt: TGTGCCAGCAGCCCCGGGCTAGCGGGAAGTTTCGAGCAGTACTTC
j_call: TRBJ2-5; v_call: TRBV5-1; clone_size: -; d_call: TRBD1; cdr3_aa: CASSRGQQETQYF; cdr3_nt: TGCGCCAGCAGCCGGGGACAGCAGGAGACCCAGTACTTC
j_call: TRBJ2-4; v_call: TRBV5-1; clone_size: -; d_call: -; cdr3_aa: CASSLEQSPKNIQYF; cdr3_nt: TGCGCCAGCAGCTTGGAGCAGAGCCCCAAAAACATTCAGTACTTC
j_call: TRBJ2-1; v_call: TRBV27; clone_size: -; d_call: -; cdr3_aa: CASRRWGANEQFF; cdr3_nt: TGTGCCAGCAGGCGGTGGGGAGCCAATGAGCAGTTCTTC
j_call: TRBJ1-5; v_call: TRBV30; clone_size: -; d_call: -; cdr3_aa: CAWDDVRNSNQPQHF; cdr3_nt: TGTGCCTGGGACGACGTCAGAAATAGCAATCAGCCCCAGCATTTT
j_call: TRBJ1-1; v_call: TRBV19; clone_size: -; d_call: -; cdr3_aa: CASTHRSNTEAFF; cdr3_nt: TGTGCCAGTACCCACAGGTCGAACACTGAAGCTTTCTTT
j_call: TRBJ1-2; v_call: TRBV15; clone_size: -; d_call: -; cdr3_aa: CATSKGGGGAYGYTF; cdr3_nt: TGTGCCACCAGCAAAGGGGGAGGGGGAGCCTATGGCTACACCTTC
j_call: TRBJ1-1; v_call: TRBV27; clone_size: -; d_call: -; cdr3_aa: CASRQRTPGLLTVNTEAFF; cdr3_nt: TGTGCCAGCCGCCAAAGGACCCCGGGACTCCTGACGGTGAACACTGAAGCTTTCTTT
j_call: TRBJ1-6; v_call: TRBV5-1; clone_size: -; d_call: TRBD1; cdr3_aa: CASSYDRVTLHF; cdr3_nt: TGCGCCAGCAGCTACGACAGGGTGACCCTCCACTTT
j_call: TRBJ2-3; v_call: TRBV6-1; clone_size: -; d_call: TRBD1; cdr3_aa: CASSGRTGGSTDTQYF; cdr3_nt: TGTGCCAGCAGTGGCAGGACAGGGGGGTCCACAGATACGCAGTATTTT
j_call: TRBJ1-3; v_call: TRBV28; clone_size: -; d_call: -; cdr3_aa: CASSLEGTIYF; cdr3_nt: TGTGCCAGCAGTTTGGAGGGTACCATATATTTT
j_call: TRBJ1-3; v_call: TRBV28; clone_size: -; d_call: -; cdr3_aa: CASSSLYPDSHSGNTIYF; cdr3_nt: TGTGCCAGCAGTAGTTTATACCCCGACAGTCACTCTGGAAACACCATATATTTT